What follows are 19 T cell receptor beta chains derived from one specimen sequenced in a study of regulatory T cells in long-lasting Graves disease. iRepertoire HTBI primers and Arm-PCR of CDR3 regions built TCR beta libraries. TCRdb passed the multiplex PCR reads through MiXCR, listing each CDR3 protein once. This table has 550,000 to 600,000 distinct CDR3 sequences, more than 15% appearing once. Time point noted: newly diagnosed GD, antithyroid drugs for less than 3 months. RNA extracted from PBMCs served as the sequencing template. This sample also belongs to another study, concerning T cells in Graves' hyperthyroidism and ophthalmopathy.

This specimen was peripheral blood mononuclear cells (PBMCs), taken at new diagnosis, from a patient treated with antithyroid drugs. The origin of the receptors is a man aged 18 to 29 with Graves disease.

This clonotype was picked up a small number of times. The chain's CDR3 is CSARDKGGSGNTIYF. The CDR3 coding sequence is TGCAGTGCTAGAGATAAGGGAGGCTCTGGAAACACCATATATTTT. This chain joins TRBV20-1 and TRBJ1-3; D remains unclear. V gave up 0 bases and J gave up 0 bases, with 9 bases separating them. Germline V gene sequence: CDR1 DFQATT, CDR2 SNEGSKA (reference sequence). This CDR3 region has 15 residues.

This clonotype was observed a handful of times. The chain employs TRBV9 and TRBJ2-1, with D possibly matching TRBD2 (6 bases). V dropped 3 bases and J dropped 1 base, with 14 bases sitting between them. CDR1 is SGDLS, CDR2 YYNGEE, per germline. CDR3 length: 16 amino acids. For the CDR3, the DNA is TGTGCCAGCAGCGCCGCGGGACTGCGGTCCTACAATGAGCAGTTCTTC. Translating gives CASSAAGLRSYNEQFF.

This clonotype was found many times. This chain uses TRBV7-9 with TRBJ2-7; possibly TRBD1 for D (7 bases). The germline V gene encodes CDR1 SEHNR and CDR2 FQNEAQ (reference sequence). This CDR3 contains 14 residues. V was clipped by 4 bases and J by 3 bases, with 13 bases between them. The CDR3 spells CASSYAGGIYEQYF. Written as DNA, the CDR3 is TGTGCCAGCAGCTACGCAGGGGGGATCTACGAGCAGTACTTC.

This clonotype appeared a few times. V gene TRBV13 combines with J gene TRBJ2-5; a weak D match, TRBD1 (5 bases). V shed 6 bases and J shed 1 base, with 9 bases lying between them. This CDR3 comprises 13 residues. Germline loops: CDR1 PRHDT, CDR2 FYEKMQ (reference sequence). The CDR3 sequence: CASSSQGQETQYF. In DNA, the CDR3 is TGTGCCAGCAGTTCCCAGGGCCAAGAGACCCAGTACTTC.

This clonotype turned up a few times. V gene TRBV10-3 combines with J gene TRBJ2-1; 7 nucleotides match TRBD2. With V trimmed by 6 bases and J by 5 bases, 10 bases remained unmatched. Per the germline V gene, CDR1 is ENHRY and CDR2 is SYGVKD. This CDR3 has 15 residues. The CDR3 sequence: CAIRTNRDYHNEQFF. The CDR3, as DNA: TGTGCCATCAGGACAAACCGGGACTACCACAATGAGCAGTTCTTC.

This clonotype was recorded at least ten times. This chain connects TRBV20-1 to TRBJ2-3; 11 bases map to TRBD2. The CDR3 sequence is 16 residues long. Germline V gives CDR1 DFQATT, CDR2 SNEGSKA (reference sequence). The trim removed 6 bases at V and 0 bases at J, leaving 8 bases unmatched. CDR3 nucleotides: TGCAGTGCCCTAGCGACTAGCGGGACTAGCACAGATACGCAGTATTTT. It is translated as CSALATSGTSTDTQYF.

This clonotype has only a few counts. V gene TRBV15 combines with J gene TRBJ1-1; D is perhaps TRBD1 (5 bases). Trimming cost V 0 bases and J 5 bases, with 10 bases left between them. The V gene's germline CDR1 is LNHNV and CDR2 YYDKDF (reference sequence). The CDR3 runs 14 residues. The CDR3, as DNA: TGTGCCACCAGCAGAGATCAGGGTGGTACTGAAGCTTTCTTT. Protein sequence: CATSRDQGGTEAFF.

This clonotype has just a few counts. This chain connects TRBV27 to TRBJ2-7, with D tentatively TRBD1 (5 bases). Germline V gene data show CDR1 as MNHEY and CDR2 as SMNVEV (reference sequence). V dropped 3 bases and J dropped 4 bases, with 13 bases sitting between them. This CDR3 spans 14 amino acids. CDR3 residues: CASSFIRARYEQYF. The DNA of the CDR3 is TGTGCCAGCAGTTTTATCAGGGCCCGATACGAGCAGTACTTC.

This clonotype was recorded many times. The rearrangement links TRBV7-9 to TRBJ1-2, with 8 positions matching TRBD1. The CDR3 is made up of 15 amino acids. Trimming cost V 3 bases and J 2 bases; bases outside gene matches: 5. The germline V gene encodes CDR1 SEHNR and CDR2 FQNEAQ (reference sequence). This chain's CDR3 is CASSLDRALNYGYTF. CDR3 nucleotides: TGTGCCAGCAGCTTGGACAGGGCCCTCAACTATGGCTACACCTTC. The full variable domain, in which reference TRBV7-9 and TRBJ1-2 provide the parts outside the CDR3, is DTGVSQNPRHKITKRGQNVTFRCDPISEHNRLYWYRQTLGQGPEFLTYFQNEAQLEKSRLLSDRFSAERPKGSFSTLEIQRTEQGDSAMYLCASSLDRALNYGYTFGSGTRLTVV.

This chain joins TRBV9 and TRBJ2-7; the match to TRBD2 covers 11 bases. The CDR3 runs to 20 residues. CDR1 is SGDLS, CDR2 YYNGEE, per germline. V was clipped by 0 bases and J by 3 bases; unmatched bases: 17. The CDR3: CASSVDPGLADASQGYEQYF. The DNA for the CDR3 is TGTGCCAGCAGCGTAGATCCGGGACTAGCGGATGCTTCCCAGGGCTACGAGCAGTACTTC.

This clonotype was detected only a few times. This chain links TRBV30 with TRBJ2-7; the D is unclear. Deletions cut 5 bases from V and 7 bases from J, with 12 bases between. Germline-derived CDR1 and CDR2 are GTSNPN and SVGIG (reference sequence). The CDR3 has 11 amino acids. CDR3 protein: CAWEDLGEQYF. Written as DNA, the CDR3 is TGTGCCTGGGAGGACCTCGGGGAGCAGTACTTC. Using reference TRBV30 and TRBJ2-7 for the parts outside the CDR3, the full variable domain is SQTIHQWPATLVQPVGSPLSLECTVEGTSNPNLYWYRQAAGRGLQLLFYSVGIGQISSEVPQNLSASRPQDRQFILSSKKLLLSDSGFYLCAWEDLGEQYFGPGTRLTVT.

This chain connects TRBV6-1 to TRBJ2-2; 15 bases align to TRBD2. CDR1 and CDR2 (germline): MNHNS, SASEGT. The CDR3 sequence is 19 residues long. J lost 7 bases, V lost 5 bases, and 14 bases had no gene match. CDR3 loop: CASSPHRTSGRALDGELFF. CDR3 coding DNA: TGTGCCAGCAGTCCACACCGGACTAGCGGGAGGGCCCTCGACGGGGAGCTGTTTTTT.

This clonotype was seen at least ten times. The genes are TRBV28 and TRBJ2-7; no reliable D call. The CDR3 has 11 residues. The germline V gene encodes CDR1 MDHEN and CDR2 SYDVKM. V lost 6 bases and J lost 3, with 6 bases in between. CDR3 sequence reads: CASSRNYEQYF. The CDR3 coding sequence is TGTGCCAGCAGCAGGAACTACGAGCAGTACTTC.

This clonotype has ten or more counts. The rearrangement uses TRBV5-1 and TRBJ2-1; maybe TRBD2 (6 bases). The ends were cut back, 6 bases at V and 7 bases at J, with 17 bases in the middle. CDR1 SGHRS and CDR2 YFSETQ come from the germline V gene. This CDR3 spans 14 amino acids. CDR3 loop: CASTNPTSRNEQFF. The CDR3 DNA sequence: TGCGCCAGCACCAACCCGACTAGTAGGAATGAGCAGTTCTTC.

The chain carries TRBV7-3 and TRBJ2-1; 9 bases fit TRBD2. The length of the CDR3 is 16 residues. Trimming cost V 5 bases and J 7 bases; bases outside gene matches: 12. From germline, CDR1 is SGHTA and CDR2 FQGTGA. The CDR3 nucleotides are TGTGCCAGCAGCCCCCACGGGCGGGAGGGCTCAAATGAGCAGTTCTTC. Translation gives CASSPHGREGSNEQFF. Complete variable domain (other parts from reference TRBV7-3 and TRBJ2-1): GAGVSQTPSNKVTEKGKYVELRCDPISGHTALYWYRQSLGQGPEFLIYFQGTGAADDSGLPNDRFFAVRPEGSVSTLKIQRTERGDSAVYLCASSPHGREGSNEQFFGPGTRLTVL.

The rearrangement joins TRBV4-1 to TRBJ2-1; TRBD2 matches 7 bases. The CDR3 covers 15 residues. Germline CDR1 is MGHRA and CDR2 is YSYEKL. The V gene end was trimmed by 4 bases and the J gene end by 5 bases; junction bases not matched to a gene: 8. In DNA, the CDR3 is TGCGCCAGCAGCCCAACTAGCGCAAGTAACAATGAGCAGTTCTTC. This codes for CASSPTSASNNEQFF.

In this sample, this clonotype turned up a few times. The chain couples TRBV5-1 to TRBJ2-2, with 12 positions matching TRBD2. The CDR3 has 16 amino acids. The ends lost 5 bases at V and 5 bases at J; junction bases unmatched: 7. The V gene's germline CDR1 is SGHRS and CDR2 YFSETQ. The DNA of the CDR3 is TGCGCCAGCAGACCAGAGACTAGCGGGAGAACCGGGGAGCTGTTTTTT. Translating gives CASRPETSGRTGELFF.

In this sample, this clonotype turned up a few times. The J gene is TRBJ1-5, the V gene TRBV19, with 9 bases lining up with TRBD1. The ends lost 7 bases at V and 3 bases at J; junction bases unmatched: 4. Germline CDR1 LNHDA, CDR2 SQIVND (reference sequence). This CDR3 has 14 amino acids. CDR3 loop: CASTGQGINQPQHF. CDR3 nucleotides: TGTGCCAGTACCGGACAGGGGATCAATCAGCCCCAGCATTTT.

This clonotype has a count of ten or more. V usage is TRBV11-1 and J usage is TRBJ1-2; D uncertain. The V end lost 1 base, the J end lost 4 bases, and 7 bases lay between the germline ends. CDR1 SGHAT and CDR2 FQDESV come from the germline V gene (reference sequence). This CDR3 contains 13 residues. The CDR3 is CASSLGRGYGYTF. The CDR3, as DNA: TGTGCCAGCAGCTTAGGCCGGGGCTATGGCTACACCTTC.